This passage covers 9 T cell receptor beta chains from one sample sequenced in a study of blood T cell repertoires in COVID-19. Data came from immunoSEQ multiplex PCR; TCRdb stores just in-frame clones and leaves some out. The sample holds about 200,000 clones, around four fifths seen once. Sequenced material: peripheral blood. These receptors all stem from a man in his 60s with COVID-19, enrolled during active disease.

CDR3 loop: CASSRSAGDTGELFF. CDR3 nucleotides: TGTGCCAGCAGCCGCTCAGCGGGAGACACCGGGGAGCTGTTTTTT. V and J are TRBV9 and TRBJ2-2; 8 nucleotides line up with TRBD2. The CDR3 totals 15 residues. V shed 4 bases and J 3 bases; nucleotides not matched to a gene: 5. Germline CDR1 reads SGDLS; CDR2 reads YYNGEE. Looking up the rest from reference TRBV9 and TRBJ2-2 gives the full variable domain: DSGVTQTPKHLITATGQRVTLRCSPRSGDLSVYWYQQSLDQGLQFLIQYYNGEERAKGNILERFSAQQFPDLHSELNLSSLELGDSALYFCASSRSAGDTGELFFGEGSRLTVL.

J is TRBJ2-3 and V is TRBV9; 10 bases align to TRBD2. This CDR3 region has 15 residues. Germline values: CDR1 SGDLS, CDR2 YYNGEE. Losses at the gene ends were 5 bases for V and 2 bases for J; bases not matched to a gene: 5. The CDR3 DNA reads as TGTGCCAGCAGGCGCGGACTAGCGGACACAGATACGCAGTATTTT. This translates into CASRRGLADTDTQYF.

The chain combines TRBV6-2 or TRBV6-3 with TRBJ2-7; 7 bases are shared with TRBD1. Germline V CDR1 and CDR2: MNHEY, SVGEGT. Trimming cost V 2 bases and J 2 bases; bases outside gene matches: 6. The CDR3 has 15 residues. The CDR3 reads CASSYGQGVTYEQYF. The CDR3 nucleotides are TGTGCCAGCAGTTACGGGCAGGGGGTTACCTACGAGCAGTACTTC.

This chain links TRBV4-3 with TRBJ2-1, with D possibly matching TRBD2 (5 bases). Germline V gene lookup returns CDR1 LGHNA and CDR2 YSLEER. Trimming took 0 bases from V and 6 from J, leaving 12 bases between them. This CDR3 spans 15 amino acids. In DNA, the CDR3 is TGCGCCAGCAGCCAAGAGCGGGCGAAGGGCAATGAGCAGTTCTTC. This translates into CASSQERAKGNEQFF.

The V call is TRBV7-2, the J call TRBJ1-4; D call uncertain. The ends were cut back, 1 base at V and 7 bases at J, with 10 bases in the middle. CDR1 is SGHTA and CDR2 is FQGNSA in the germline V gene. CDR3 length: 14 amino acids. In DNA form, the CDR3 reads TGTGCCAGCAGCTTAGTTCCAGCGGGTGAAAAACTGTTTTTT. Its protein product is CASSLVPAGEKLFF.

The V and J genes are TRBV10-1 and TRBJ1-1; the match to TRBD1 covers 9 bases. Germline trimming cut 2 bases from V and 6 bases from J; bases unmatched to any gene: 7. CDR3 length: 15 residues. Germline lookup yields CDR1 WNHNN and CDR2 SYGVQD (reference sequence). This CDR3 is CASSETDRGGPEAFF. The CDR3 DNA reads as TGCGCCAGCAGTGAGACCGACAGGGGGGGGCCTGAAGCTTTCTTT.

The genes are TRBV5-1 and TRBJ2-7; maybe TRBD2 (6 bases). Germline values: CDR1 SGHRS, CDR2 YFSETQ. The CDR3 loop spans 13 amino acids. Trimming removed 4 bases at V and 2 bases at J, with 10 bases between. The CDR3 DNA sequence: TGCGCCAGCAGCCCCGGGACTGCCTACGAGCAGTACTTC. It encodes CASSPGTAYEQYF.

V is TRBV7-3 and J is TRBJ1-1, with 9 bases aligning to TRBD1. Per the germline V gene, CDR1 is SGHTA and CDR2 is FQGTGA. Trimming took 5 bases from V and 3 from J; bases not matched to a gene: 1. The CDR3 has 13 residues. The CDR3 nucleotides are TGTGCCAGCAGCGGGGACAGGGACACTGAAGCTTTCTTT. Its translation is CASSGDRDTEAFF. Filled out from reference TRBV7-3 and TRBJ1-1, the complete variable domain reads GAGVSQTPSNKVTEKGKYVELRCDPISGHTALYWYRQSLGQGPEFLIYFQGTGAADDSGLPNDRFFAVRPEGSVSTLKIQRTERGDSAVYLCASSGDRDTEAFFGQGTRLTVV.

This chain joins TRBV4-1 and TRBJ1-1, with TRBD1 matching 9 bases. From germline, CDR1 is MGHRA and CDR2 YSYEKL. The J segment lost 5 bases and the V segment lost 3 bases, leaving 10 bases of the junction unmatched. The CDR3 sequence is 16 residues long. The CDR3 spells CASSQRQGVSNTEAFF. CDR3 nucleotides: TGCGCCAGCAGCCAGAGACAGGGGGTATCCAATACTGAAGCTTTCTTT.